Presented here are 27 T cell receptor beta chains from one specimen sequenced in a study of cytomegalovirus exposure and HLA in healthy donors. The PCR made use of 60 Vbeta and 13 Jbeta primers. Libraries were prepared by immunoSEQ multiplex PCR; TCRdb keeps only in-frame clonotypes and omits some of them. Of 150,000 or so clones detected, around 75% appear once; the ten largest clones hold approximately 8%. Sequenced: PBMCs. The receptors stem from a young man in good health and CMV-seropositive.

This clone was counted ten times or more. This chain links TRBV7-6 with TRBJ1-2, with D uncertain. V dropped 4 bases and J dropped 6 bases, with 18 bases sitting between them. Germline lookup yields CDR1 SGHVS and CDR2 FNYEAQ. This CDR3 is 15 amino acids long. The CDR3 nucleotides read TGTGCCAGCAGCTATACAACTGGCGGGCTGGATGGCTACACCTTC. As protein: CASSYTTGGLDGYTF. The variable domain in full, with the rest retrieved from reference TRBV7-6 and TRBJ1-2, is GAGVSQSPRYKVTKRGQDVALRCDPISGHVSLYWYRQALGQGPEFLTYFNYEAQQDKSGLPNDRFSAERPEGSISTLTIQRTEQRDSAMYRCASSYTTGGLDGYTFGSGTRLTVV.

The gene calls are TRBV6-5 and TRBJ1-5; 10 nucleotides match TRBD1. With 5 bases clipped from V and 9 bases from J, the junction kept 7 bases outside the gene matches. This CDR3 is 14 amino acids long. CDR1 is MNHEY, CDR2 SVGAGI, per germline. CDR3 loop: CASSPGQGKWPQHF. CDR3 nucleotides: TGTGCCAGCAGTCCGGGACAGGGGAAATGGCCCCAGCATTTT.

In this sample, this clone turned up once. The V and J genes are TRBV9 and TRBJ1-4, with 8 bases lining up with TRBD1. Germline trimming cut 3 bases from V and 10 bases from J; bases unmatched to any gene: 8. Germline V lookup: CDR1 SGDLS, CDR2 YYNGEE. There are 14 residues in the CDR3. The CDR3: CASSENRGGGKLFF. CDR3 in DNA: TGTGCCAGCAGCGAGAACAGGGGGGGCGGAAAACTGTTTTTT.

This clone was observed once. This chain links TRBV27 with TRBJ1-2, with 10 bases lining up with TRBD1. Germline assignment: CDR1 MNHEY and CDR2 SMNVEV (reference sequence). Trimming cost V 3 bases and J 6 bases; bases outside gene matches: 16. The CDR3 is 18 residues long. CDR3 bases: TGTGCCAGCAGTTTCTTCCCCCCCCGGACAGGGGGATTGGATGGCTACACCTTC. Translated, it gives CASSFFPPRTGGLDGYTF.

In this sample, this clone turned up a few times. Here the CDR3 reads CASSSGAGGSGKETQYF. CDR3 DNA sequence: TGTGCCAGCAGCTCGGGGGCGGGGGGCTCAGGAAAAGAGACCCAGTACTTC. The gene calls are TRBV11-2 and TRBJ2-5, with 8 bases matching TRBD2. The V gene's germline CDR1 is SGHAT and CDR2 FQNNGV. The CDR3 consists of 17 residues. Unmatched junction bases numbered 13, after V lost 4 bases and J lost 3 bases.

This sequence joins TRBV30 and TRBJ2-7, with TRBD1 identical over 9 bases. The CDR3 is 15 amino acids. Unmatched junction bases numbered 9, after V lost 5 bases and J lost 1 base. Germline V lookup: CDR1 GTSNPN, CDR2 SVGIG (reference sequence). This CDR3 reads CAWASGQGKSYEQYF. The DNA of the CDR3 is TGTGCCTGGGCCTCGGGACAGGGCAAATCCTACGAGCAGTACTTC.

J is TRBJ2-7 and V is TRBV28; TRBD1 matches 8 bases. The V and J ends lost 4 bases and 2 bases, in that order; junction bases with no gene match: 7. The CDR3 runs 15 residues. Germline values: CDR1 MDHEN, CDR2 SYDVKM. The CDR3, as DNA: TGTGCCAGCAGTTCACGGGGACAGGTAGCCTACGAGCAGTACTTC. Amino acids: CASSSRGQVAYEQYF. The full variable domain, with the rest looked up from reference TRBV28 and TRBJ2-7, is DVKVTQSSRYLVKRTGEKVFLECVQDMDHENMFWYRQDPGLGLRLIYFSYDVKMKEKGDIPEGYSVSREKKERFSLILESASTNQTSMYLCASSSRGQVAYEQYFGPGTRLTVT.

The table lists this clone with a count of one. This chain uses TRBV18 with TRBJ1-2; no clear D gene. This CDR3 spans 13 amino acids. V was cut by 3 bases and J by 4 bases, with 9 bases left in between. The V gene's germline CDR1 is KGHSH and CDR2 LQKENI. CDR3 bases: TGTGCCAGCTCACCGGAACAGATCTATGGCTACACCTTC. Protein: CASSPEQIYGYTF.

V usage is TRBV5-1 and J usage is TRBJ2-3; 11 positions match TRBD2. Germline V lookup: CDR1 SGHRS, CDR2 YFSETQ. The CDR3 sequence is 18 residues long. Unmatched junction bases numbered 11, after V lost 1 base and J lost 4 bases. CDR3 region: CASSLSVISGGAADTQYF. In DNA, the CDR3 is TGCGCCAGCAGCTTGTCTGTTATTAGCGGGGGGGCCGCAGATACGCAGTATTTT.

The chain joins TRBV27 to TRBJ2-7, with 7 bases matching TRBD1. V lost 5 bases to trimming and J lost 2 bases; unmatched junction nucleotides: 6. The CDR3 loop spans 14 amino acids. CDR1 is MNHEY and CDR2 is SMNVEV in the germline V gene (reference sequence). The CDR3 protein is CASSTDRVPYEQYF. CDR3 DNA: TGTGCCAGCAGTACCGACAGGGTGCCCTACGAGCAGTACTTC.

This clone was seen just once. V gene TRBV4-2 combines with J gene TRBJ2-1; TRBD2 is a possible D gene (6 bases). Per the germline V gene, CDR1 is LGHNA and CDR2 is YNFKEQ. Trimming removed 1 base from V and 4 bases from J, with 14 bases in between. The CDR3 contains 16 residues. CDR3 nucleotide sequence: TGTGCCAGCAGCCAAGTTGTTAGCGGCTCATACAATGAGCAGTTCTTC. Translation: CASSQVVSGSYNEQFF.

This clone came up a few times. V gene TRBV30 combines with J gene TRBJ1-6, with D unresolved. Germline V gene sequence: CDR1 GTSNPN, CDR2 SVGIG (reference sequence). The V gene lost 3 bases and the J gene lost 6 bases, with 12 bases spanning the gap. The length of the CDR3 is 14 residues. DNA of the CDR3: TGTGCCTGGAGGGTAGAGGGAATTAATTCACCCCTCCACTTT. This codes for CAWRVEGINSPLHF.

This rearrangement joins TRBV27 to TRBJ2-5; 7 bases are a match to TRBD2. CDR3 size: 14 residues. CDR1 and CDR2 (germline): MNHEY, SMNVEV (reference sequence). Trimming cost V 4 bases and J 0 bases; bases outside gene matches: 2. CDR3 DNA: TGTGCCAGCAGTTCAGCGGGACACCAAGAGACCCAGTACTTC. Translating gives CASSSAGHQETQYF.

The J gene is TRBJ2-7, the V gene TRBV6-6; unclear D gene. V was cut by 2 bases and J by 2 bases, with 7 bases left in between. This CDR3 has 13 amino acids. Germline V lookup: CDR1 MNHNY, CDR2 SVGAGI (reference sequence). The CDR3 DNA reads TGTGCCAGCAGTTACGGGCAAACCTACGAGCAGTACTTC. Translated: CASSYGQTYEQYF.

This chain joins TRBV6-5 and TRBJ2-3; TRBD2 is a possible D gene (5 bases). This CDR3 is built from 11 residues. Per germline, CDR1 MNHEY and CDR2 SVGAGI. V dropped 9 bases and J dropped 6 bases, with 10 bases sitting between them. CDR3 amino acids: CASRREDTQYF. As DNA, the CDR3 is TGTGCCAGTCGTAGGGAGGATACGCAGTATTTT.

This clone was detected a few times. The V call is TRBV19, the J call TRBJ1-5, with D maybe TRBD1 (5 bases). Trimming removed 5 bases from V and 7 bases from J, with 15 bases in between. The CDR3 covers 14 residues. Germline V gives CDR1 LNHDA, CDR2 SQIVND (reference sequence). This CDR3 is CASSSQAAGQPQHF. The DNA for the CDR3 is TGTGCCAGTAGTTCACAGGCGGCAGGGCAGCCCCAGCATTTT.

The CDR3 coding sequence is TGTGCCTGGAGTTCGCTCTGGGACAGGGGGGCGGGGACAGATACGCAGTATTTT. Translating it yields CAWSSLWDRGAGTDTQYF. This rearrangement joins TRBV30 to TRBJ2-3; 11 bases are a match to TRBD1. Trimming took 2 bases from V and 3 from J; bases not matched to a gene: 13. The CDR3 runs 18 residues. Germline assignment: CDR1 GTSNPN and CDR2 SVGIG (reference sequence). The full variable domain, completed using reference TRBV30 and TRBJ2-3, is SQTIHQWPATLVQPVGSPLSLECTVEGTSNPNLYWYRQAAGRGLQLLFYSVGIGQISSEVPQNLSASRPQDRQFILSSKKLLLSDSGFYLCAWSSLWDRGAGTDTQYFGPGTRLTVL.

This rearrangement joins TRBV9 to TRBJ2-7; TRBD1 matches at 9 bases. The germline CDR1 and CDR2 sequences are SGDLS and YYNGEE. This CDR3 has 13 amino acids. The trim removed 3 bases at V and 6 bases at J, leaving 4 bases unmatched. CDR3 nucleotides: TGTGCCAGCAGCGAACAGGGGGCAAGCGAGCAGTACTTC. It translates to CASSEQGASEQYF. The entire variable domain, with the rest obtained from reference TRBV9 and TRBJ2-7, is as follows: DSGVTQTPKHLITATGQRVTLRCSPRSGDLSVYWYQQSLDQGLQFLIQYYNGEERAKGNILERFSAQQFPDLHSELNLSSLELGDSALYFCASSEQGASEQYFGPGTRLTVT.

The chain recombines TRBV6-1 with TRBJ1-2; D call uncertain. CDR3 length equals 12 residues. Germline CDR1 and CDR2: MNHNS and SASEGT. The V end was cut by 2 bases, the J end by 7 bases, with 8 bases between. The CDR3 DNA reads as TGTGCCAGCAGTGAAAATAATAGTGGCTACACCTTC. Protein sequence: CASSENNSGYTF.

The chain links TRBV7-2 to TRBJ2-7; D perhaps matches TRBD1 (6 bases). Germline assignment: CDR1 SGHTA and CDR2 FQGNSA. CDR3 length: 15 amino acids. With 5 bases removed from V and 2 bases from J, the gap between germline ends came to 16 bases. The chain's CDR3 is CASSQGSGTAYEQYF. The DNA of the CDR3 is TGTGCCAGCAGCCAGGGGAGCGGAACCGCCTACGAGCAGTACTTC.

The rearrangement links TRBV7-2 to TRBJ1-5; 10 bases are shared with TRBD1. The CDR3 has 16 residues. The germline gives CDR1 SGHTA, CDR2 FQGNSA. V shed 0 bases, J shed 6 bases, and the junction held 5 bases outside the gene matches. CDR3: CASSLAGTGDGQPQHF. In nucleotides, the CDR3 is TGTGCCAGCAGCTTAGCCGGGACAGGGGACGGTCAGCCCCAGCATTTT.

This rearrangement joins TRBV9 to TRBJ2-7, with 7 bases that match TRBD2. Germline values: CDR1 SGDLS, CDR2 YYNGEE. This CDR3 is 15 amino acids long. After removal of 0 bases from V and 6 bases from J, the junction contained 9 bases not matched to a gene. DNA for the CDR3: TGTGCCAGCAGCGTAGGGGGCGGGAGCAGTATCGAGCAGTACTTC. It codes for CASSVGGGSSIEQYF.

This chain links TRBV2 with TRBJ1-5; D is uncertain. Trimming shortened V by 6 bases and J by 1 base, and 10 bases separated the two germline ends. The CDR3 runs to 14 residues. Germline V gene data show CDR1 as SNHLY and CDR2 as FYNNEI. CDR3: CASSRLTSNQPQHF. CDR3 DNA: TGTGCCAGCAGCAGACTAACGAGCAATCAGCCCCAGCATTTT.

CDR3 nucleotides: TGTGCCAGCAGTTTACCGGACAGGGAGAATCAGCCCCAGCATTTT. Translating gives CASSLPDRENQPQHF. The rearrangement links TRBV28 to TRBJ1-5; 8 bases align to TRBD1. This CDR3 has 15 residues. J lost 4 bases, V lost 2 bases, and 4 bases had no gene match. Germline CDR1 is MDHEN and CDR2 is SYDVKM. Complete variable domain (other parts from reference TRBV28 and TRBJ1-5): DVKVTQSSRYLVKRTGEKVFLECVQDMDHENMFWYRQDPGLGLRLIYFSYDVKMKEKGDIPEGYSVSREKKERFSLILESASTNQTSMYLCASSLPDRENQPQHFGDGTRLSIL.

J is TRBJ1-1 and V is TRBV12-5; no clear D gene. Trimming took 7 bases from V and 4 from J, leaving 13 bases between them. This CDR3 contains 13 residues. Germline-derived CDR1 and CDR2 are LGHNT and FRNRAP. CDR3 residues: CASAIDSGTEAFF. In DNA form, the CDR3 reads TGTGCTAGTGCTATTGATTCGGGCACTGAAGCTTTCTTT.

The CDR3 loop reads CAWSTGTGGGRAEAFF. In nucleotides, the CDR3 is TGTGCCTGGAGTACCGGGACAGGGGGCGGTAGGGCTGAAGCTTTCTTT. This sequence joins TRBV30 and TRBJ1-1, with 12 bases matching TRBD1. This CDR3 comprises 16 residues. V lost 2 bases, J lost 6 bases, and 10 bases stayed unmatched. From germline, CDR1 is GTSNPN and CDR2 SVGIG (reference sequence). Full variable domain (outside the CDR3, taken from reference TRBV30 and TRBJ1-1): SQTIHQWPATLVQPVGSPLSLECTVEGTSNPNLYWYRQAAGRGLQLLFYSVGIGQISSEVPQNLSASRPQDRQFILSSKKLLLSDSGFYLCAWSTGTGGGRAEAFFGQGTRLTVV.

The chain uses TRBV5-6 and TRBJ2-7; 10 positions match TRBD1. The CDR3 loop spans 13 amino acids. Germline V gene lookup returns CDR1 SGHDT and CDR2 YYEEEE. Trimming took 3 bases from V and 7 from J; bases not matched to a gene: 4. The CDR3 is CASSSGTGVEQYF. CDR3 sequence (DNA): TGTGCCAGCAGCTCCGGGACAGGGGTTGAGCAGTACTTC. Complete variable domain (other parts from reference TRBV5-6 and TRBJ2-7): DAGVTQSPTHLIKTRGQQVTLRCSPKSGHDTVSWYQQALGQGPQFIFQYYEEEERQRGNFPDRFSGHQFPNYSSELNVNALLLGDSALYLCASSSGTGVEQYFGPGTRLTVT.